The 30 T cell receptor beta chains below all came from one sample that was sequenced in a study of post-analysis software for immune sequencing data. TCR beta cDNA libraries had unique molecular identifiers. Via MiXCR, TCRdb re-called the PCR reads, giving one row per CDR3 protein. In the table there are under 200,000 distinct CDR3 sequences, roughly 40% of which are singletons. The sample in question was blood, obtained after autologous hematopoietic stem cell transplantation. These receptor sequences come from a girl under 18 with multiple sclerosis.

This chain connects TRBV3-1 to TRBJ2-6; D gene unclear. V lost 3 bases and J 4 bases, leaving 7 bases between the germline ends. There are 14 residues in the CDR3. Germline V lookup: CDR1 LGHDT, CDR2 YNNKEL (reference sequence). The CDR3, as DNA: TGTGCCAGCAGCCAGACGGCCGGGGCCAACGTCCTGACTTTC. It specifies CASSQTAGANVLTF.

This clonotype has a handful of counts. The chain couples TRBV28 to TRBJ2-5, with D perhaps matching TRBD2 (6 bases). The CDR3 sequence is 11 residues long. V lost 5 bases and J 11 bases, leaving 12 bases between the germline ends. Germline lookup yields CDR1 MDHEN and CDR2 SYDVKM. CDR3 amino acids: CASSPRREQYF. DNA of the CDR3: TGTGCCAGCAGTCCCCGGAGGGAGCAGTACTTC.

The chain carries TRBV5-5 and TRBJ2-1; D possibly corresponds to TRBD2 (5 bases). This CDR3 is built from 14 residues. Germline-derived CDR1 and CDR2 are SGHKS and YYEKEE (reference sequence). V lost 2 bases and J 3 bases, leaving 9 bases between the germline ends. The CDR3 protein is CASSLDGVYNEQFF. Here the CDR3 DNA reads TGTGCCAGCAGCTTAGACGGGGTCTACAATGAGCAGTTCTTC.

This clonotype came up a few times. V and J are TRBV28 and TRBJ2-4, with D perhaps matching TRBD2 (6 bases). CDR3 length: 12 amino acids. The germline V gene has CDR1 MDHEN and CDR2 SYDVKM. Deletions cut 7 bases from V and 13 bases from J, with 17 bases between. The CDR3 DNA sequence: TGTGCCAGCACCACTGGGACTTATCCCCAGTACTTC. Its protein is CASTTGTYPQYF. Variable domain in full (rest from reference TRBV28 and TRBJ2-4): DVKVTQSSRYLVKRTGEKVFLECVQDMDHENMFWYRQDPGLGLRLIYFSYDVKMKEKGDIPEGYSVSREKKERFSLILESASTNQTSMYLCASTTGTYPQYFGAGTRLSVL.

The chain couples TRBV14 to TRBJ2-1; 7 bases are shared with TRBD2. Germline V gene data show CDR1 as SGHDN and CDR2 as FVKESK. The CDR3 totals 22 residues. The trim removed 1 base at V and 0 bases at J, leaving 21 bases unmatched. The CDR3 here is CASSQAPRAGRGRGSSYNEQFF. CDR3 nucleotides: TGTGCCAGCAGCCAAGCCCCAAGGGCAGGGAGGGGACGCGGGAGCTCCTACAATGAGCAGTTCTTC.

The sample holds a few counts of this clonotype. This chain joins TRBV6-5 and TRBJ1-1; D ambiguous. The germline CDR1 and CDR2 sequences are MNHEY and SVGAGI. This CDR3 is 18 amino acids long. The V end was cut by 0 bases, the J end by 0 bases, with 17 bases between. Here the CDR3 DNA reads TGTGCCAGCAGTTACTCCGGGGAAATAAATGATGTGAACACTGAAGCTTTCTTT. Protein product: CASSYSGEINDVNTEAFF.

This clonotype showed up just once. This sequence joins TRBV29-1 and TRBJ2-2, with D maybe TRBD1 (6 bases). The CDR3 loop spans 13 amino acids. V lost 6 bases to trimming and J lost 3 bases, with 11 bases between them. The germline CDR1 and CDR2 sequences are SQVTM and ANQGSEA. DNA for the CDR3: TGCAGCGTCGGCACAGGGTACACCGGGGAGCTGTTTTTT. This codes for CSVGTGYTGELFF.

The chain carries TRBV29-1 and TRBJ2-2, with TRBD2 identical over 10 bases. This CDR3 has 14 amino acids. Germline CDR1 is SQVTM and CDR2 is ANQGSEA. The CDR3 sequence: CGIGLAANTGELFF. CDR3 nucleotide sequence: TGCGGAATAGGACTAGCGGCGAACACCGGGGAGCTGTTTTTT.

The chain combines TRBV7-9 with TRBJ1-1; 9 positions agree with TRBD1. CDR3 length: 14 amino acids. The V segment lost 8 bases and the J segment 4 bases; nucleotides outside the gene matches: 8. Germline V CDR1 and CDR2: SEHNR, FQNEAQ (reference sequence). This chain's CDR3 is CASGRDRAGTEAFF. Written as DNA, the CDR3 is TGTGCCAGCGGACGGGACAGGGCGGGCACTGAAGCTTTCTTT.

CDR3 in DNA: TGCAGCGTCGAGGACGGCTACACTGAAGCTTTCTTT. Translation gives CSVEDGYTEAFF. The chain has TRBV29-1 and TRBJ1-1; no definite D call. The germline V and J ends were trimmed by 6 bases and 3 bases, with 11 bases remaining between them. Germline V gene data show CDR1 as SQVTM and CDR2 as ANQGSEA. The CDR3 is made up of 12 amino acids. Full variable domain (missing parts from reference TRBV29-1 and TRBJ1-1): SAVISQKPSRDICQRGTSLTIQCQVDSQVTMMFWYRQQPGQSLTLIATANQGSEATYESGFVIDKFPISRPNLTFSTLTVSNMSPEDSSIYLCSVEDGYTEAFFGQGTRLTVV.

In this sample, this clonotype turned up many times. The V gene is TRBV6-1, the J gene TRBJ2-7; maybe TRBD1 (6 bases). CDR3 length: 14 residues. V was cut by 5 bases and J by 8 bases, with 19 bases left in between. Germline V gene lookup returns CDR1 MNHNS and CDR2 SASEGT. Here the CDR3 DNA reads TGTGCCAGCAGTATAACAGGGAGTCGGAATAAGCAGTACTTC. It codes for CASSITGSRNKQYF.

This clonotype was detected only a few times. The chain recombines TRBV6-2 or TRBV6-3 with TRBJ1-2; D gene uncertain. V gave up 0 bases and J gave up 0 bases, with 8 bases separating them. Germline V gives CDR1 MNHEY, CDR2 SVGEGT. The CDR3 loop spans 15 amino acids. The CDR3 here is CASSYSTGANYGYTF. The CDR3 DNA sequence: TGTGCCAGCAGTTACTCGACCGGGGCTAACTATGGCTACACCTTC.

This clonotype was detected only a few times. The chain recombines TRBV20-1 with TRBJ2-3; weak D call: TRBD2 (6 bases). Per germline, CDR1 DFQATT and CDR2 SNEGSKA (reference sequence). The ends were cut back, 0 bases at V and 5 bases at J, with 12 bases in the middle. This CDR3 contains 14 residues. The CDR3 is CSAREPSALDTQYF. The CDR3 DNA reads as TGCAGTGCTAGAGAGCCTAGCGCCTTAGATACGCAGTATTTT.

This clonotype was seen more than once but under ten times. The chain links TRBV5-1 to TRBJ2-1; 16 positions match TRBD2. CDR1 and CDR2 from the germline V gene are SGHRS and YFSETQ. The CDR3 spans 21 residues. The V and J ends lost 4 bases and 0 bases, in that order; junction bases with no gene match: 13. The CDR3 region has the DNA TGCGCCAGCAGCCTCCATCTGGGACTAGCGGGAGGGACCAGCTCCTACAATGAGCAGTTCTTC. It codes for CASSLHLGLAGGTSSYNEQFF.

This clonotype came up many times. The V call is TRBV4-3, the J call TRBJ2-7; D is unresolved. The ends were cut back, 0 bases at V and 0 bases at J, with 6 bases in the middle. There are 14 residues in the CDR3. CDR1 is LGHNA and CDR2 is YSLEER in the germline V gene. The CDR3 region is CASSQDYSSYEQYF. The DNA of the CDR3 is TGCGCCAGCAGCCAAGATTACAGCTCCTACGAGCAGTACTTC.

This clonotype was observed once. This chain joins TRBV5-1 and TRBJ2-3; the D gene is possibly TRBD1 (6 bases). V gave up 7 bases and J gave up 2 bases, with 17 bases separating them. This CDR3 has 15 amino acids. The germline V gene has CDR1 SGHRS and CDR2 YFSETQ. Here the CDR3 reads CASRPGAPNTDTQYF. DNA of the CDR3: TGCGCCAGCCGCCCAGGGGCTCCTAACACAGATACGCAGTATTTT.

This clonotype was counted many times. The chain combines TRBV29-1 with TRBJ2-7; TRBD2 might be the D (5 bases). The CDR3 loop spans 14 amino acids. In germline, CDR1 is SQVTM, CDR2 ANQGSEA. The V gene lost 6 bases and the J gene lost 0 bases, with 15 bases spanning the gap. The CDR3 loop reads CSVELTGSSYEQYF. The DNA for the CDR3 is TGCAGCGTCGAATTGACTGGGAGCTCCTACGAGCAGTACTTC.

There are a few counts of this clonotype. This chain connects TRBV7-8 to TRBJ2-7, with 11 bases lining up with TRBD2. V was pared by 2 bases and J by 4 bases, with 7 bases of the junction left unmatched. CDR3 length: 16 residues. Germline CDR1 and CDR2: SGHVS and FQNEAQ. The CDR3 is CASSLHPGLADYEQYF. CDR3 nucleotide sequence: TGTGCCAGCAGCTTACACCCGGGACTAGCGGATTACGAGCAGTACTTC.

V is TRBV2 and J is TRBJ2-3, with D uncertain. V was cut by 9 bases and J by 10 bases, with 5 bases left in between. The CDR3 consists of 8 residues. The germline V gene encodes CDR1 SNHLY and CDR2 FYNNEI. DNA for the CDR3: TGTGCCAGTCAGGCGCAGTATTTT. The encoded protein is CASQAQYF.

In this sample, this clonotype is medium-sized. CDR3 amino acids: CSADRDGSYEQYF. The CDR3 DNA is TGCAGTGCCGACCGGGACGGTTCCTACGAGCAGTACTTC. This rearrangement joins TRBV20-1 to TRBJ2-7; D may correspond to TRBD1 or TRBD2 (5 bases each). CDR3 length equals 13 residues. The germline V and J ends were trimmed by 6 bases and 1 base, with 13 bases remaining between them. Germline CDR1 is DFQATT and CDR2 is SNEGSKA (reference sequence).

This sequence joins TRBV30 and TRBJ1-4, with no clear D. Per germline, CDR1 GTSNPN and CDR2 SVGIG (reference sequence). Trimming pared 0 bases from V and 7 bases from J, leaving 15 bases between. CDR3 length: 15 amino acids. The DNA for the CDR3 is TGTGCCTGGAGTGTGGGTTGGGCTATCACTGAAAAACTGTTTTTT. Amino acids: CAWSVGWAITEKLFF.

The rearrangement joins TRBV30 to TRBJ1-2; D may be TRBD1 (6 bases). Germline CDR1 GTSNPN, CDR2 SVGIG (reference sequence). Trimming took 4 bases from V and 4 from J, leaving 13 bases between them. This CDR3 has 13 residues. The CDR3 coding sequence is TGTGCCTGGAACAGAGGGGGGACCTATGGCTACACCTTC. It encodes CAWNRGGTYGYTF.

This clonotype has just a few counts. The junction departs from the called germline gene at one end, perhaps through a read error. The chain recombines TRBV5-1 with TRBJ2-4; 8 bases line up with TRBD1. TRBJ2-7 explains the end of the DNA better; the J call may be wrong. In germline, CDR1 is SGHRS, CDR2 YFSETQ. The CDR3 is 16 amino acids. The CDR3 nucleotides are TGCGCCGGCAGCTCCCCGCCGGGGGACAGGTTCCACGAGCAGTACTTC. This translates into CAGSSPPGDRFHEQYF.

This clonotype was counted between two and nine times. The chain joins TRBV20-1 to TRBJ2-7; 7 bases line up with TRBD1. CDR1 and CDR2 from the germline V gene are DFQATT and SNEGSKA (reference sequence). The CDR3 covers 12 residues. With 5 bases clipped from V and 5 bases from J, the junction kept 6 bases outside the gene matches. Here the CDR3 DNA reads TGCAGTGCTTCAGACAGGGTTAACGAGCAGTACTTC. Its translation is CSASDRVNEQYF.

This clonotype has a single count. J is TRBJ2-7 and V is TRBV28; TRBD2 agrees at 7 bases. The J call is uncertain, as TRBJ2-5 better fits the DNA end. The CDR3 is 14 amino acids. Germline V gene lookup returns CDR1 MDHEN and CDR2 SYDVKM. DNA of the CDR3: TGTGCCACCAAGGAGGCGGGAGCACGGGAGACCCAGTACTTC. It is translated as CATKEAGARETQYF.

This clonotype was seen at least ten times. The chain couples TRBV3-1 to TRBJ2-3, with TRBD1 matching 7 bases. From germline, CDR1 is LGHDT and CDR2 YNNKEL (reference sequence). The trim removed 2 bases at V and 4 bases at J, leaving 3 bases unmatched. The CDR3 spans 14 residues. In DNA form, the CDR3 reads TGTGCCAGCAGCCAACCTACAGGGGCAGATACGCAGTATTTT. This gives the protein CASSQPTGADTQYF.

Concerning this clonotype: The junction departs from the called germline gene at one end, perhaps through a read error. This rearrangement joins TRBV6-6 to TRBJ2-2; tentatively, D is TRBD2 (5 bases). The germline gives CDR1 MNHNY, CDR2 SVGAGI (reference sequence). The CDR3 loop spans 15 amino acids. CDR3 sequence: CASSYSLGSTGERFF. The DNA for the CDR3 is TGTGCCAGCAGTTACTCACTGGGGTCCACCGGGGAGCGGTTTTTT.

The chain employs TRBV5-1 and TRBJ2-2, with D unclear. In germline, CDR1 is SGHRS, CDR2 YFSETQ. V gave up 7 bases and J gave up 0 bases, with 22 bases separating them. The CDR3 totals 18 residues. The CDR3 sequence: CASQAPEPRTSNTGELFF. DNA for the CDR3: TGCGCCAGCCAAGCCCCAGAACCGAGGACGTCGAACACCGGGGAGCTGTTTTTT. The entire variable domain, with the rest obtained from reference TRBV5-1 and TRBJ2-2, is as follows: KAGVTQTPRYLIKTRGQQVTLSCSPISGHRSVSWYQQTPGQGLQFLFEYFSETQRNKGNFPGRFSGRQFSNSRSEMNVSTLELGDSALYLCASQAPEPRTSNTGELFFGEGSRLTVL.

Many counts were recorded for this clonotype. The gene calls are TRBV20-1 and TRBJ1-6; 9 bases align to TRBD1. Germline values: CDR1 DFQATT, CDR2 SNEGSKA (reference sequence). V lost 2 bases, J lost 11 bases, and 10 bases stayed unmatched. The CDR3 is 15 residues long. This CDR3 is CSARPLQGAPTPLHF. In DNA, the CDR3 is TGCAGTGCTAGACCCTTACAGGGGGCGCCAACACCCCTCCACTTT.

J is TRBJ1-2 and V is TRBV5-5; 9 bases map to TRBD1. The trim removed 3 bases at V and 1 base at J, leaving 10 bases unmatched. Germline CDR1 reads SGHKS; CDR2 reads YYEKEE (reference sequence). The CDR3 consists of 17 residues. The CDR3 reads CASSSGQGHLRNYGYTF. The CDR3 coding sequence is TGTGCCAGCAGCTCGGGACAGGGACACTTGCGTAACTATGGCTACACCTTC.